The 17 T cell receptor beta chains reported below all come from one sample, sequenced in a study of OX40 agonist ivuxolimab in advanced cancers. TCRdb's table, derived via immunoSEQ multiplex PCR, lists solely in-frame clones and lacks some. The sample lists over 25,000 clones; roughly 80% were seen once. The starting material was CD4+ or CD8+ T cells sorted from blood, obtained in a trial of the OX40 agonist ivuxolimab. The receptors come from an adult with an advanced solid tumor such as melanoma, head and neck, liver or kidney cancer.

The V call is TRBV4-1, the J call TRBJ2-7, with 8 bases matching TRBD2. Trimming at V came to 4 bases and at J to 2 bases, leaving 7 bases not matched to a gene. The germline gives CDR1 MGHRA, CDR2 YSYEKL. The CDR3 has 15 amino acids. The CDR3 spells CASSPREGGAYEQYF. CDR3 bases: TGCGCCAGCAGCCCCCGGGAGGGGGGAGCCTACGAGCAGTACTTC.

The V gene is TRBV28, the J gene TRBJ2-3; the match to TRBD2 covers 8 bases. CDR3 size: 16 residues. Looked up from germline, CDR1 is MDHEN and CDR2 is SYDVKM. J gave up 5 bases and V 5 bases, and 12 bases lay outside the gene matches. CDR3 region: CASSPREVVGEDTQYF. CDR3 coding DNA: TGTGCCAGCAGTCCGCGGGAGGTGGTGGGTGAAGATACGCAGTATTTT.

This sequence joins TRBV4-3 and TRBJ2-3, with TRBD2 as a possible D gene (5 bases). The ends were cut back, 3 bases at V and 1 base at J, with 11 bases in the middle. The CDR3 totals 15 residues. Germline lookup yields CDR1 LGHNA and CDR2 YSLEER. The CDR3 loop is CASSHYTGGTDTQYF. The CDR3 nucleotides read TGCGCCAGCAGCCACTACACCGGGGGCACAGATACGCAGTATTTT.

V gene TRBV6-5 combines with J gene TRBJ2-1, with 8 bases identical to TRBD2. The CDR3 length is 15 residues. V trimming: 4 bases; J trimming: 7 bases; junction bases outside the gene matches: 9. Germline V lookup: CDR1 MNHEY, CDR2 SVGAGI. CDR3 loop: CASSSSGGSSNEQFF. CDR3 DNA: TGTGCCAGCAGTTCCTCGGGGGGGTCTTCAAATGAGCAGTTCTTC.

The chain joins TRBV14 to TRBJ2-7; tentatively, D is TRBD1 (5 bases). V was cut by 2 bases and J by 2 bases, with 10 bases left in between. Per germline, CDR1 SGHDN and CDR2 FVKESK. This CDR3 is 14 amino acids long. Here the CDR3 DNA reads TGTGCCAGCAGCCAACGGACATTAACCTACGAGCAGTACTTC. This codes for CASSQRTLTYEQYF.

The chain employs TRBV18 and TRBJ1-5, with D possibly matching TRBD1 (5 bases). This CDR3 has 19 residues. The germline V gene has CDR1 KGHSH and CDR2 LQKENI. V lost 3 bases, J lost 0 bases, and 21 bases lay in between. The CDR3 DNA reads as TGTGCCAGCTCACCGGGGAGTGGGGGAGCGGTCTATAGCAATCAGCCCCAGCATTTT. Its protein is CASSPGSGGAVYSNQPQHF.

The V gene is TRBV6-5, the J gene TRBJ2-7; D is possibly TRBD2 (5 bases). Germline assignment: CDR1 MNHEY and CDR2 SVGAGI. Between the trimmed V and J ends, which lost 6 bases and 0 bases, there was a span of 12 bases. The CDR3 is made up of 14 amino acids. CDR3 region: CASSWGATSYEQYF. The CDR3 DNA follows: TGTGCCAGCAGCTGGGGAGCGACCTCCTACGAGCAGTACTTC.

The V and J genes are TRBV4-1 and TRBJ2-7; 10 nucleotides align to TRBD1. J gave up 6 bases and V 6 bases, and 11 bases lay outside the gene matches. The CDR3 length is 15 residues. Germline lookup yields CDR1 MGHRA and CDR2 YSYEKL. The chain's CDR3 is CASSMTGGDPGEQYF. The CDR3 nucleotides read TGCGCCAGCAGTATGACAGGGGGCGATCCCGGCGAGCAGTACTTC.

This clone came up once. The V gene is TRBV9, the J gene TRBJ2-3; TRBD2 matches 8 bases. V lost 0 bases, J lost 4 bases, and 4 bases stayed unmatched. CDR3 length: 15 residues. CDR1 and CDR2 from the germline V gene are SGDLS and YYNGEE. The CDR3 region is CASSVGAGGSDTQYF. The CDR3, as DNA: TGTGCCAGCAGCGTAGGCGCGGGGGGTTCAGATACGCAGTATTTT.

The CDR3 region is CASSLGVSGANVLTF. CDR3 nucleotide sequence: TGTGCCAGCAGCTTAGGGGTTTCTGGGGCCAACGTCCTGACTTTC. The genes are TRBV7-6 and TRBJ2-6; D unresolved. V lost 1 base to trimming and J lost 1 base, with 5 bases between them. CDR1 and CDR2 from the germline V gene are SGHVS and FNYEAQ. The CDR3 has 15 residues. The complete variable domain, with remaining parts taken from reference TRBV7-6 and TRBJ2-6, reads GAGVSQSPRYKVTKRGQDVALRCDPISGHVSLYWYRQALGQGPEFLTYFNYEAQQDKSGLPNDRFSAERPEGSISTLTIQRTEQRDSAMYRCASSLGVSGANVLTFGAGSRLTVL.

Only one count was recorded for this clone. The V gene is TRBV6-5, the J gene TRBJ1-1; possibly TRBD1 for D (6 bases). The V end lost 0 bases, the J end lost 3 bases, and 11 bases lay between the germline ends. Germline V lookup: CDR1 MNHEY, CDR2 SVGAGI. This CDR3 has 15 residues. The CDR3 protein is CASSYSRDKYTEAFF. In DNA form, the CDR3 reads TGTGCCAGCAGTTACTCCCGGGACAAGTACACTGAAGCTTTCTTT.

The genes are TRBV4-3 and TRBJ1-6, with a possible D match to TRBD1 (5 bases). The CDR3 has 15 amino acids. Germline-derived CDR1 and CDR2 are LGHNA and YSLEER. The V end was cut by 2 bases, the J end by 3 bases, with 8 bases between. CDR3 sequence: CASSQRQFYNSPLHF. The CDR3 nucleotides are TGCGCCAGCAGCCAAAGACAGTTCTATAATTCACCCCTCCACTTT.

The chain combines TRBV27 with TRBJ1-1; tentatively, D is TRBD1 (5 bases). This CDR3 contains 14 residues. The germline V gene encodes CDR1 MNHEY and CDR2 SMNVEV (reference sequence). With 6 bases removed from V and 4 bases from J, the gap between germline ends came to 15 bases. CDR3 residues: CASRPTDGVTEAFF. The CDR3, as DNA: TGTGCCAGCAGACCGACAGACGGGGTCACTGAAGCTTTCTTT.

V gene TRBV5-1 combines with J gene TRBJ2-1, with D possibly being TRBD1 (6 bases). V lost 3 bases to trimming and J lost 4 bases, with 14 bases between them. The CDR3 contains 15 residues. Looked up from germline, CDR1 is SGHRS and CDR2 is YFSETQ. CDR3 bases: TGCGCCAGCAGCTGGTACGGGACACCATACAATGAGCAGTTCTTC. It encodes CASSWYGTPYNEQFF.

V usage is TRBV28 and J usage is TRBJ2-2; a possible D gene is TRBD1 (5 bases). CDR3 length: 15 amino acids. The germline V gene encodes CDR1 MDHEN and CDR2 SYDVKM. Trimming took off 3 bases at V and 9 bases at J, with 17 bases between the two ends. CDR3 coding DNA: TGTGCCAGCAGTTTCTCCCCTAGGGGTGTCCGGGAGCTGTTTTTT. Residues: CASSFSPRGVRELFF.

As for this clone: The sample contains more than one DNA sequence encoding this CDR3. V gene TRBV4-3 combines with J gene TRBJ1-1; D gene unclear. This CDR3 is built from 13 residues. The ends were cut back, 1 base at V and 1 base at J, with 4 bases in the middle. Germline V lookup: CDR1 LGHNA, CDR2 YSLEER. In DNA, the CDR3 is TGCGCCAGCAGCCAAGGGGGGAACACTGAAGCTTTCTTT. Amino acids: CASSQGGNTEAFF.

The rearrangement joins TRBV9 to TRBJ2-1, with 9 bases lining up with TRBD2. The germline V gene encodes CDR1 SGDLS and CDR2 YYNGEE. The CDR3 covers 16 residues. V shed 4 bases, J shed 7 bases, and the junction held 12 bases outside the gene matches. Here the CDR3 reads CASSPEGRGGQNEQFF. The CDR3 DNA is TGTGCCAGCAGCCCGGAAGGGCGGGGGGGCCAAAATGAGCAGTTCTTC.